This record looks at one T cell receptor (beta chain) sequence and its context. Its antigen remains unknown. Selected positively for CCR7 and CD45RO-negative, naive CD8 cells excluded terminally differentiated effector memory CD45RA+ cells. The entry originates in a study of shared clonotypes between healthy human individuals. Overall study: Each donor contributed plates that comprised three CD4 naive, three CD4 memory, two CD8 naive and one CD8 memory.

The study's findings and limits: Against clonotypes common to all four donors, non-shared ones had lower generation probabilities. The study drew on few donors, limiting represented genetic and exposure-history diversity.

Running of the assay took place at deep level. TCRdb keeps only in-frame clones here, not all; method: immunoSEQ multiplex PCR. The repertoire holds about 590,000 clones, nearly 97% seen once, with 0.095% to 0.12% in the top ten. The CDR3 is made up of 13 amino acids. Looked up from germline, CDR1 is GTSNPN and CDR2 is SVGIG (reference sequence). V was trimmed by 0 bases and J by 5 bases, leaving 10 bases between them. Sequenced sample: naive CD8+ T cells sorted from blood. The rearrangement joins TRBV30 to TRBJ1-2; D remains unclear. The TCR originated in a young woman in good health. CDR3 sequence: CAWSVVRGYGYTF. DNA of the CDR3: TGTGCCTGGAGTGTAGTCAGAGGGTATGGCTACACCTTC.